This T cell receptor beta chain came from a study of blood T cell repertoires in COVID-19. The wider study: Italy, Spain and the United States were the sources of the convalescent and acute COVID-19 samples. Sample material is recorded as cDNA or gDNA derived from T cells, B-cell-depleted T cells, or PBMCs.

Authors' analysis steps: Nucleated cell counts were estimated from reference gene primer amplification. Clones were sequenced by immunoSEQ multiplex PCR, and TCRdb holds only the in-frame ones, with some missing. That table supplies the V and J calls and clone size; D and trimming were determined from the DNA. The data hold a few hundred thousand clones, with 75% to 90% observed a single time. CDR3 length equals 14 residues. CDR1 LNHDA and CDR2 SQIVND come from the germline V gene (reference sequence). Trimming left V 3 bases short and J 2 bases short, with 8 bases between. Sample: peripheral blood. The chain employs TRBV19 and TRBJ1-5; D gene uncertain. This TCR came from a woman aged 40 to 50 who had recovered from COVID-19. CDR3 DNA sequence: TGTGCCAGTAGTATCGCGGGTGGCAATCAGCCCCAGCATTTT. Its protein is CASSIAGGNQPQHF. The variable domain in full, completed from reference TRBV19 and TRBJ1-5, reads DGGITQSPKYLFRKEGQNVTLSCEQNLNHDAMYWYRQDPGQGLRLIYYSQIVNDFQKGDIAEGYSVSREKKESFPLTVTSAQKNPTAFYLCASSIAGGNQPQHFGDGTRLSIL.